Below are 11 T cell receptor beta chains sequenced from a single sample in a study of T cell responses to AZD1222 COVID-19 vaccine. Libraries were prepared by immunoSEQ multiplex PCR; TCRdb keeps only in-frame clonotypes and omits some of them. The sample includes about 130,000 clones, more than 85% of them seen just once. The sequenced sample was peripheral blood, obtained on day 0 of AZD1222 vaccination. The receptor set was obtained from an adult in good health.

The V gene is TRBV5-6, the J gene TRBJ1-4, with 9 bases lining up with TRBD1. This CDR3 contains 15 residues. V shed 4 bases, J shed 6 bases, and the junction held 7 bases outside the gene matches. Germline-derived CDR1 and CDR2 are SGHDT and YYEEEE. The CDR3 spells CASSAGQGRDEKLFF. The CDR3 nucleotides read TGTGCCAGCAGCGCCGGACAGGGGCGGGATGAAAAACTGTTTTTT.

The chain has TRBV27 and TRBJ2-1; no reliable D call. Germline lookup yields CDR1 MNHEY and CDR2 SMNVEV (reference sequence). The CDR3 is 17 amino acids. Trimming cost V 3 bases and J 6 bases, with 21 bases left between them. The CDR3 region is CASSFNIKVGVVNEQFF. The CDR3 DNA reads TGTGCCAGCAGTTTTAACATCAAAGTTGGGGTTGTCAATGAGCAGTTCTTC.

This chain connects TRBV11-2 to TRBJ1-3; unclear D gene. The CDR3 sequence is 13 residues long. Germline CDR1 and CDR2: SGHAT and FQNNGV. V was cut by 5 bases and J by 0 bases, with 5 bases left in between. CDR3 loop: CASSPPSGNTIYF. As DNA, the CDR3 is TGTGCCAGCAGCCCACCCTCTGGAAACACCATATATTTT.

This chain uses TRBV5-1 with TRBJ1-1; D is possibly TRBD1 (5 bases). This CDR3 contains 14 residues. CDR1 is SGHRS, CDR2 YFSETQ, per germline. Between the trimmed V and J ends, which lost 0 bases and 6 bases, there was a span of 12 bases. Here the CDR3 reads CASSLDWGVAEAFF. CDR3 nucleotide sequence: TGCGCCAGCAGCTTGGATTGGGGGGTGGCTGAAGCTTTCTTT.

The genes are TRBV5-1 and TRBJ2-5; 11 nucleotides align to TRBD2. Trimming cost V 4 bases and J 6 bases; bases outside gene matches: 14. Germline V gives CDR1 SGHRS, CDR2 YFSETQ. This CDR3 has 17 residues. The DNA for the CDR3 is TGCGCCAGCAGCGCTTCCGGGACTAGCGGTGGTAGAAAGACCCAGTACTTC. The encoded protein is CASSASGTSGGRKTQYF.

Only a few counts were recorded for this clone. The chain is built from TRBV5-4 and TRBJ2-1; a weak D match, TRBD2 (5 bases). The CDR3 totals 13 residues. V dropped 2 bases and J dropped 4 bases, with 7 bases sitting between them. Germline assignment: CDR1 SGHNT and CDR2 YYREEE (reference sequence). CDR3 sequence reads: CASSFPGYNEQFF. DNA of the CDR3: TGTGCCAGCAGCTTTCCGGGATACAATGAGCAGTTCTTC.

The rearrangement joins TRBV6-5 to TRBJ1-2; TRBD1 might be the D (5 bases). CDR3 length: 13 amino acids. The germline V and J ends were trimmed by 5 bases and 1 base, with 8 bases remaining between them. CDR1 is MNHEY and CDR2 is SVGAGI in the germline V gene. The CDR3 reads CASSPDSNYGYTF. CDR3 coding DNA: TGTGCCAGCAGTCCAGACAGTAACTATGGCTACACCTTC.

The J gene is TRBJ1-4, the V gene TRBV6-2 or TRBV6-3; D call uncertain. The length of the CDR3 is 16 residues. Trimming pared 2 bases from V and 8 bases from J, leaving 18 bases between. CDR1 and CDR2 from the germline V gene are MNHEY and SVGEGT. CDR3 DNA sequence: TGTGCCAGCAGTTACCCCCTAAGGCCCGGCGGCGAAAAACTGTTTTTT. It is translated as CASSYPLRPGGEKLFF.

This sequence joins TRBV5-1 and TRBJ2-2; D gene uncertain. The germline V gene has CDR1 SGHRS and CDR2 YFSETQ. Trimming pared 2 bases from V and 0 bases from J, leaving 8 bases between. The CDR3 extends over 15 amino acids. CDR3 amino acids: CASSFYGTNTGELFF. CDR3 DNA: TGCGCCAGCAGCTTTTACGGTACGAACACCGGGGAGCTGTTTTTT.

The V gene is TRBV5-4, the J gene TRBJ2-5; 10 positions match TRBD2. CDR1 and CDR2 (germline): SGHNT, YYREEE (reference sequence). With V trimmed by 0 bases and J by 5 bases, 4 bases remained unmatched. The CDR3 runs to 15 residues. The CDR3 bases are TGTGCCAGCAGCTTGGAGCGGGAGGGAGGGGAGACCCAGTACTTC. Residues: CASSLEREGGETQYF.

This rearrangement joins TRBV6-5 to TRBJ2-3, with 8 positions matching TRBD2. The V segment lost 5 bases and the J segment 0 bases; nucleotides outside the gene matches: 4. Germline CDR1 and CDR2: MNHEY and SVGAGI. The CDR3 covers 15 residues. The CDR3 protein is CASSQGLGSTDTQYF. The CDR3 region has the DNA TGTGCCAGCAGTCAGGGACTAGGTAGCACAGATACGCAGTATTTT.